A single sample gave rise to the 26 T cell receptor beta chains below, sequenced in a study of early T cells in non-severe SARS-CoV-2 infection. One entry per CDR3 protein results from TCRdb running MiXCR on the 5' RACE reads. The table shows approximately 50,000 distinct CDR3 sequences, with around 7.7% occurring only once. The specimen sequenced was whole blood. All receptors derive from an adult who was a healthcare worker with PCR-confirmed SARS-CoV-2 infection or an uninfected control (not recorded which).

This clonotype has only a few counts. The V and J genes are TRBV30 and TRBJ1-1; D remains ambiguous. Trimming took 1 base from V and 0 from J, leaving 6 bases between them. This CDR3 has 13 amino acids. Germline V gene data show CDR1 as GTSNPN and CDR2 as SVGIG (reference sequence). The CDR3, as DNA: TGTGCCTGGAGTGCGGATTTGAACACTGAAGCTTTCTTT. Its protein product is CAWSADLNTEAFF.

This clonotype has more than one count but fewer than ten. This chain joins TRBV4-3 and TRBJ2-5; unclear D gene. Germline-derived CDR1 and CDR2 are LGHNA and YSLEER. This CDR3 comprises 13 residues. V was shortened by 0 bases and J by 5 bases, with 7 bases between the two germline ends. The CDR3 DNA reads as TGCGCCAGCAGCCAAGATAGGCGGGAGACCCAGTACTTC. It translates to CASSQDRRETQYF.

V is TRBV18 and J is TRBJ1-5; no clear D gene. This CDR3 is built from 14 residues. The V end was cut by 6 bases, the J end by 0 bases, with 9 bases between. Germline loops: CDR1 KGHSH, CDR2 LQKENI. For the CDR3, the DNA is TGTGCCAGCTCCCAACAAAATAGCAATCAGCCCCAGCATTTT. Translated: CASSQQNSNQPQHF.

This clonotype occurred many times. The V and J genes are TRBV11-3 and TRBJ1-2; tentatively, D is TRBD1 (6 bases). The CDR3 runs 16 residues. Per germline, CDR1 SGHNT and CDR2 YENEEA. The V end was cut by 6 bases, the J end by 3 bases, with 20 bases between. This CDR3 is CASRKRTADTDYGYTF. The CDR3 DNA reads TGTGCCAGCAGAAAACGGACAGCCGACACGGACTATGGCTACACCTTC.

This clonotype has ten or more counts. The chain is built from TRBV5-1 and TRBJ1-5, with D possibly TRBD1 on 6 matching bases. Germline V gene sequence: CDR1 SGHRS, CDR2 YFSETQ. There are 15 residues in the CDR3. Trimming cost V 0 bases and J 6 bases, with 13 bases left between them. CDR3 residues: CASSLAGGASQPQHF. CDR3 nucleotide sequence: TGCGCCAGCAGCTTGGCCGGGGGGGCTAGTCAGCCCCAGCATTTT.

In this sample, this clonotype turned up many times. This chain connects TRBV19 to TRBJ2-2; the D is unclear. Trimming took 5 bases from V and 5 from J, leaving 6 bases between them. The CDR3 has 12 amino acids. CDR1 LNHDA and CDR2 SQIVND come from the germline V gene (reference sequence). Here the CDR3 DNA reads TGTGCCAGTAGTCCCCGGACCGGGGAGCTGTTTTTT. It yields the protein CASSPRTGELFF.

The chain's CDR3 is CASSLTSGGPSYNEQFF. The CDR3 nucleotides are TGTGCCAGCAGCCTTACTAGCGGGGGGCCCTCCTACAATGAGCAGTTCTTC. The chain uses TRBV7-2 and TRBJ2-1; 12 nucleotides agree with TRBD2. The trim removed 5 bases at V and 0 bases at J, leaving 5 bases unmatched. The CDR3 length is 17 residues. The germline gives CDR1 SGHTA, CDR2 FQGNSA.

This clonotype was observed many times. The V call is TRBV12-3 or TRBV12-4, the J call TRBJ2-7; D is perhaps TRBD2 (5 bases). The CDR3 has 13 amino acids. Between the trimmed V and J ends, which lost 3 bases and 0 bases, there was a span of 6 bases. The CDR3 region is CASSFGSSYEQYF. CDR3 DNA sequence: TGTGCCAGCAGTTTTGGGAGCTCCTACGAGCAGTACTTC.

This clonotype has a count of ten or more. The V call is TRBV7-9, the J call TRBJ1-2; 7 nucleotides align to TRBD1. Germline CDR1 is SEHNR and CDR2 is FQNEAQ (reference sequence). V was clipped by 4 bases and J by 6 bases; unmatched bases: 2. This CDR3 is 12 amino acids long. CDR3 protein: CASSWTGNGYTF. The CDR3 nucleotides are TGTGCCAGCAGCTGGACAGGCAATGGCTACACCTTC.

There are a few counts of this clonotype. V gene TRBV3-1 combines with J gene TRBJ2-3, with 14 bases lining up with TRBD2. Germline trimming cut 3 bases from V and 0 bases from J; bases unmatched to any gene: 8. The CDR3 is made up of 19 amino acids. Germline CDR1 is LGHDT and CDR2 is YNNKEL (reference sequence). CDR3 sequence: CASSHLGTSGGPSTDTQYF. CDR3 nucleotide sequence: TGTGCCAGCAGCCACCTAGGGACTAGCGGGGGCCCTAGCACAGATACGCAGTATTTT.

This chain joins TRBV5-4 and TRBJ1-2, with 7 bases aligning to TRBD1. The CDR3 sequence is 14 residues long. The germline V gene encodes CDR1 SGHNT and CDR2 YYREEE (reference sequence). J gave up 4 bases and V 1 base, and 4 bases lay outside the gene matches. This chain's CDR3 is CASSLRDRFYGYTF. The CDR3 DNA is TGTGCCAGCAGCTTGAGGGACAGATTCTATGGCTACACCTTC.

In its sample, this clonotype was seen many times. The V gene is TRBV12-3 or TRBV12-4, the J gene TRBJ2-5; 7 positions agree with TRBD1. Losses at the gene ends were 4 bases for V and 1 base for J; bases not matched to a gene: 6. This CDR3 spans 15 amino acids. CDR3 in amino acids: CASSSEDRTQETQYF. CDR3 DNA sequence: TGTGCCAGCAGTTCGGAGGACAGGACCCAAGAGACCCAGTACTTC.

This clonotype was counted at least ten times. The DNA for the CDR3 is TGTGCCAGCAGCCAAGACGGGGGACGCGGCTACACCTTC. It encodes CASSQDGGRGYTF. V and J are TRBV3-1 and TRBJ1-2; tentatively, D is TRBD1 (5 bases). CDR3 length: 13 residues. The germline CDR1 and CDR2 sequences are LGHDT and YNNKEL (reference sequence). V gave up 0 bases and J gave up 8 bases, with 10 bases separating them.

The CDR3: CASSPPSLLAKNIQYF. CDR3 in DNA: TGTGCCAGCTCACCACCGAGTCTACTAGCCAAAAACATTCAGTACTTC. This sequence joins TRBV18 and TRBJ2-4; unclear D gene. With 0 bases removed from V and 0 bases from J, the gap between germline ends came to 9 bases. CDR3 length: 16 amino acids. Germline values: CDR1 KGHSH, CDR2 LQKENI.

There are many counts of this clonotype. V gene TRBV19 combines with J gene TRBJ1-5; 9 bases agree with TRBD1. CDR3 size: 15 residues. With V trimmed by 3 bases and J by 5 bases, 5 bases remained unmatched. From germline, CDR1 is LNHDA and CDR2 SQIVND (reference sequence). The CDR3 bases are TGTGCCAGTAGTATCCCCGGGACAGGGTATCAGCCCCAGCATTTT. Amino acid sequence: CASSIPGTGYQPQHF.

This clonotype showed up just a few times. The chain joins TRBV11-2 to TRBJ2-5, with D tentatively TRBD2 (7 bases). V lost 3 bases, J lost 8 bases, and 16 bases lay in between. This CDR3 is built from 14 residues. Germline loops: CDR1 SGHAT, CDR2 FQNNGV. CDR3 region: CASSFRGGSQTQYF. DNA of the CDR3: TGTGCCAGCAGCTTTAGGGGGGGATCCCAAACCCAGTACTTC.

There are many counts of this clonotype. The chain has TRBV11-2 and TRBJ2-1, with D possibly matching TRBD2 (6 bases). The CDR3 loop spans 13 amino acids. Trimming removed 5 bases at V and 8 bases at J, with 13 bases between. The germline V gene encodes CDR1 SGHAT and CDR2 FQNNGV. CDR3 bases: TGTGCCAGCAGCCGTTCGACTAGAGATGAGCAGTTCTTC. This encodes CASSRSTRDEQFF.

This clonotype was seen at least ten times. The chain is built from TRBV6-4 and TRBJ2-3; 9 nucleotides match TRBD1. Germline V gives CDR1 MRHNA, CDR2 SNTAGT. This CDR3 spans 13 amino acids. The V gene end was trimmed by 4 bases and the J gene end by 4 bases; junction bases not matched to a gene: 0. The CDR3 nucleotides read TGTGCCAGCAGTGGACAGGGGGCAGATACGCAGTATTTT. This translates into CASSGQGADTQYF.

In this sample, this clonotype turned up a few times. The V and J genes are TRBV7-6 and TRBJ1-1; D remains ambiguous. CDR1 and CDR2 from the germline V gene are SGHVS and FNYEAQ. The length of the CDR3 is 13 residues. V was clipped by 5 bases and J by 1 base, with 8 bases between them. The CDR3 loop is CASSHGKNTEAFF. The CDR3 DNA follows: TGTGCCAGCAGCCACGGCAAGAACACTGAAGCTTTCTTT.

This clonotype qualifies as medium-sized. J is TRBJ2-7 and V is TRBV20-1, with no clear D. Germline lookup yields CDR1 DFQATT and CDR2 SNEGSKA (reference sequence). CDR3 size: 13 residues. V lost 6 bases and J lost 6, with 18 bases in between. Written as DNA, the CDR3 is TGCAGTGCCTCCTTAGGACGCCGTTCCGAGCAGTACTTC. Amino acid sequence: CSASLGRRSEQYF.

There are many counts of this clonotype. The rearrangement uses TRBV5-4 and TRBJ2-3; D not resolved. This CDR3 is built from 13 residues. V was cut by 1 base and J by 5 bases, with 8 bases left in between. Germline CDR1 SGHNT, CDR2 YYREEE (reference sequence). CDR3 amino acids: CASSLYAEDTQYF. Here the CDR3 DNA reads TGTGCCAGCAGCTTGTACGCGGAAGATACGCAGTATTTT.

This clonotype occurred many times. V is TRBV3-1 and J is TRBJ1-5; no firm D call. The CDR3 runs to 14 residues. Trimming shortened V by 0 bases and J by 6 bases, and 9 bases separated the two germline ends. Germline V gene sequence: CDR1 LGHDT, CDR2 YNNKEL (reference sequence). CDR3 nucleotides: TGTGCCAGCAGCCAAGATTTACGGGGTCAGCCCCAGCATTTT. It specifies CASSQDLRGQPQHF.

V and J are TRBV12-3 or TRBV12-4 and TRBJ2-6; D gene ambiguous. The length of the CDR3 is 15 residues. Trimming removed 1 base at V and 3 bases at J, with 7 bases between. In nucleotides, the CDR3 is TGTGCCAGCAGTTTAGGGTATTTTGGGGCCAACGTCCTGACTTTC. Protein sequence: CASSLGYFGANVLTF.

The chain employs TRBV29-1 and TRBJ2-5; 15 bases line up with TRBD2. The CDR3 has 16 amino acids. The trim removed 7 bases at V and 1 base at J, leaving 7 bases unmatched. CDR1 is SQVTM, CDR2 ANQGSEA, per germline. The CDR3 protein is CSARSGLAGGQETQYF. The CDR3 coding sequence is TGCAGCGCAAGGTCGGGACTAGCGGGGGGCCAAGAGACCCAGTACTTC.

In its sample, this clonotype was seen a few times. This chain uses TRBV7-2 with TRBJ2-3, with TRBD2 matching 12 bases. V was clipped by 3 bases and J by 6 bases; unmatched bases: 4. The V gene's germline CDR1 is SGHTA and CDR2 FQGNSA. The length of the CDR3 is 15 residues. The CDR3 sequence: CASSLIGLAGDTQYF. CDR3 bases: TGTGCCAGCAGCTTGATAGGACTAGCGGGGGATACGCAGTATTTT.

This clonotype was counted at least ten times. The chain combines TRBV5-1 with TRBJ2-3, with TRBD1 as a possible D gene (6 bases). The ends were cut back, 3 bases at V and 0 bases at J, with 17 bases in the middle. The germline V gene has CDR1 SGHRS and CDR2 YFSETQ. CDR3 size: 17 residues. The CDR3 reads CASSSIWTEPSTDTQYF. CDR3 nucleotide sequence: TGCGCCAGCAGCTCAATCTGGACAGAACCTAGCACAGATACGCAGTATTTT.